This note documents a single TCR beta chain sequence. This entry is derived from a study of long-term antiretroviral therapy in people with HIV. Germline CDR1 SGHAT, CDR2 FQNNGV. V lost 0 bases and J lost 4, with 14 bases in between. CDR3 length equals 16 residues. A v3.0 immunoSEQ assay was performed at survey level. The repertoire was sequenced with immunoSEQ multiplex PCR; TCRdb's copy has only in-frame clones and lacks some. The table has tens of thousands of clones, 80% to 95% seen once. V is TRBV11-2 and J is TRBJ2-3; tentative D call: TRBD2 (7 bases). This clonotype was sampled from a woman between 45 and 60 years old with HIV. The sample here was unsorted PBMCs, taken 4.4 years after starting antiretroviral therapy. The CDR3 loop reads CASSLDRGGISDTQYF. CDR3 in DNA: TGTGCCAGCAGCTTAGATCGCGGGGGCATTTCAGATACGCAGTATTTT.